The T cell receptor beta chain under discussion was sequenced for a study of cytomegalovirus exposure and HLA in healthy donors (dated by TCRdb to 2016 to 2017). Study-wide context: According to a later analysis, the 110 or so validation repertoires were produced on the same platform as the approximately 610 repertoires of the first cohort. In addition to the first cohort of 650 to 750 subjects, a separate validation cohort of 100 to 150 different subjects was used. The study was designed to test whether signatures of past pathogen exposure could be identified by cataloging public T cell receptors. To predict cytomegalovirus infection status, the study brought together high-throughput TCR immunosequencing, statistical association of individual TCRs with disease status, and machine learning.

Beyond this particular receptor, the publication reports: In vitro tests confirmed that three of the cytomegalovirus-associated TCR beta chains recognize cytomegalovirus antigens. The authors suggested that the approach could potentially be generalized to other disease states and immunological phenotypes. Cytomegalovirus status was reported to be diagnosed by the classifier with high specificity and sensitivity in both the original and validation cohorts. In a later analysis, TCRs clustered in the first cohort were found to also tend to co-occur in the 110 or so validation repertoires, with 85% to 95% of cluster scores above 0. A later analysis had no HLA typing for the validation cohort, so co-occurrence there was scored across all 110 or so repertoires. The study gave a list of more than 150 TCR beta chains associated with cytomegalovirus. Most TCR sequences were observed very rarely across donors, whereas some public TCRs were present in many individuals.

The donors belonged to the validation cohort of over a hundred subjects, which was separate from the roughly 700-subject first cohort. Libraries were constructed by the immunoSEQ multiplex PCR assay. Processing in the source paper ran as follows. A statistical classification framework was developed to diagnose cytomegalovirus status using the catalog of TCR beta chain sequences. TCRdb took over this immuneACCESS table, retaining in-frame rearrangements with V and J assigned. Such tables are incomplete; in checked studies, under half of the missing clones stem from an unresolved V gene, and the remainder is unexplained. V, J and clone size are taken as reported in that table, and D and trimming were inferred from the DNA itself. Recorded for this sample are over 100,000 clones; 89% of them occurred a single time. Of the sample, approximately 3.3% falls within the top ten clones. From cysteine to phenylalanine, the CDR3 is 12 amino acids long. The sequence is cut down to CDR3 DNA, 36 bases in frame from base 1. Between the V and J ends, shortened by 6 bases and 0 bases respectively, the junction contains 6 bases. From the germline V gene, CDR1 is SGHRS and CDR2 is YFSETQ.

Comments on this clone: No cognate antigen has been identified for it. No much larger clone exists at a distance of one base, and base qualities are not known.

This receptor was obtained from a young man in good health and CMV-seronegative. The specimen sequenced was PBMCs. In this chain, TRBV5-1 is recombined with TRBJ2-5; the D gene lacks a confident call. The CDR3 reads CASNPDQETQYF. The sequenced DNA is TGCGCCAGCAACCCAGACCAAGAGACCCAGTACTTC.